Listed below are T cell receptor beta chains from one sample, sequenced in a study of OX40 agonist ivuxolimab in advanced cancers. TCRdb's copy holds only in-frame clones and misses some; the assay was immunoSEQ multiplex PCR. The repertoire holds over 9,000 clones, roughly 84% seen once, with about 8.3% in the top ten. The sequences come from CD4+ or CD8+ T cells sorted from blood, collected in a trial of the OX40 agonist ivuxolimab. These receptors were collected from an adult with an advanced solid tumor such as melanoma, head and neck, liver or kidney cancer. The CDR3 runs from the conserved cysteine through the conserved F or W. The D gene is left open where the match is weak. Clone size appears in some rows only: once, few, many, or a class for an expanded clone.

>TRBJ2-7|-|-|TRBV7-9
TGTGCCAGCAGCTTGACAGAAAGTTACGAGCAGTACTTC
CASSLTESYEQYF
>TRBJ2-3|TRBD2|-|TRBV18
TGTGCCAGCTCACCCGTACCCCGGGGGACTAGCGGGGGGGAAGACACAGATACGCAGTATTTT
CASSPVPRGTSGGEDTDTQYF
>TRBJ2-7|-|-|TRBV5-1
TGCGCCAGCAGGCCGGCAGGGTCCTACGAGCAGTACTTC
CASRPAGSYEQYF
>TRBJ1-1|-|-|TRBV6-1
TGTGCCAGCATCACGGGGCCTGAAGCTTTCTTT
CASITGPEAFF
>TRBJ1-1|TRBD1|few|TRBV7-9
TGTGCCAGCAGCCTTCTCGGGCACAGGGGGACTGAAGCTTTCTTT
CASSLLGHRGTEAFF
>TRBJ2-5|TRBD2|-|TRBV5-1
TGCGCCAGCAGCTTCGGGACTAAATACCAAGAGACCCAGTACTTC
CASSFGTKYQETQYF
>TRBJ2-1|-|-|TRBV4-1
TGCGCCAGCAAAGACAGGCCTCTTTCCTACAATGAGCAGTTCTTC
CASKDRPLSYNEQFF
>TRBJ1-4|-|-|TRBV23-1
TGCGCCAGCAGTCCTCGGGGAGGGACTGATGAAAAACTGTTTTTT
CASSPRGGTDEKLFF
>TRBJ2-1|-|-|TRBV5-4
TGTGCCAGCAGCTTGGACTCCTACAATGAGCAGTTCTTC
CASSLDSYNEQFF
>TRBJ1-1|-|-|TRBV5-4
TGTGCCAGCAGCAAAGAACAGCCTGGGATTAACACTGAAGCTTTCTTT
CASSKEQPGINTEAFF
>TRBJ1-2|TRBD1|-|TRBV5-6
TGTGCCAGCAGAGTACAGGGGGCGATTAACTATGGCTACACCTTC
CASRVQGAINYGYTF
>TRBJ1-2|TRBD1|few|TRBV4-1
TGCGCCAGCAGCCAGGAAGCCGGGACAGCCCTCTATGGCTACACCTTC
CASSQEAGTALYGYTF
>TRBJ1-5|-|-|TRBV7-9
TGTGCCAGCAGCATAGGGGGTTGGGGTCAGCCCCAGCATTTT
CASSIGGWGQPQHF
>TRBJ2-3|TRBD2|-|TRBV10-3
TGTGCCATCAGTGACGCCCGGACTAGCGGGGGGGCTCCAGATACGCAGTATTTT
CAISDARTSGGAPDTQYF
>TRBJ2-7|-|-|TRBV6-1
TGTGCCAGCAGTGATGAGGAAGGGGCGACCTACGAGCAGTACTTC
CASSDEEGATYEQYF
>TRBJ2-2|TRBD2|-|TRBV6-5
TGTGCCAGCAGTTACTCAAACAGCGGGGGGCCCGGGGAGCTGTTTTTT
CASSYSNSGGPGELFF